This note documents a single T cell receptor (beta chain) sequence. In its sample, this clone was seen once. It lacks a known antigen. No per-base quality is available; no much larger clone lies one base away. These data belong to a study of blood T cell repertoires in COVID-19 (TCRdb year 2020). With regard to the full study: Samples from collaborators originated in the United States, Italy and Spain and spanned both the acute and convalescent phases of COVID-19. The material from the prospective study consisted of cDNA or gDNA derived from T cells, B-cell-depleted T cells, or PBMCs. Subjects who had been exposed to COVID-19, were actively infected with it, or had recovered from it provided the deeply sampled blood TCRbeta repertoires that made up the dataset. The repertoires were released in a freely available public database meant as a resource for research on the immune response to SARS-CoV-2. Samples were obtained from the ongoing ImmuneRACE study (first 160 participants) and from about 1,300 subjects provided by 6 global collaborators. A de-identified subject ID, COVID-19 status, age in years and sex were almost always included in the sample metadata. Where available, HLA class I and class II types were obtained from metadata supplied by the sample provider rather than from assay-based typing. Overall study outcomes, separate from this receptor: How much clinical and demographic metadata was included differed by source and by participant, and the metadata was provided uncurated.

The CDR3 runs 15 amino acids, cysteine and phenylalanine included. Left in the record is the CDR3 DNA by itself, 45 bases read in frame from the first base. Per the germline V gene, MNHEY is the CDR1 and SVGAGI is the CDR2. V sheds 8 bases and J sheds 0 bases, leaving 14 bases between their ends. Collaborating institutions collected whole blood in K2EDTA tubes following their own protocols. For TCRbeta analysis, collaborators shipped samples as frozen whole blood, isolated PBMCs, or DNA extracted from either of those sample types. TCRbeta CDR3 regions were amplified from genomic DNA by means of the immunoSEQ Assay, a bias-controlled multiplex PCR. Regarding the original processing steps: Nucleated cell counts per sample were estimated from amplification of reference gene primers within the assay. To quantify the absolute abundance of each unique TCRbeta CDR3 rearrangement, sequence reads were collapsed and filtered. Productive Simpson clonality was computed per sample as the square root of Simpson's diversity index over productive rearrangements. TCRdb re-hosts the immuneACCESS table, in-frame sequences only. Its copies lack some clones; in the studies checked, an unresolved V gene accounts for under half of them, and the cause for the rest is not known. V and J calls and clone size are those listed in that table; D and trimming were worked out from the DNA. For this sample there are roughly 100,000 clones; nearly 90% appear just once. 3.1% of the sample is held by the ten biggest clonotypes.

The V and J genes are TRBV6-5 and TRBJ2-4; the D gene is possibly TRBD1, with 6 bases matching. This sequence was found in a man aged 50 or older in a cohort sampled during active COVID-19. Sequencing was performed on peripheral blood. The nucleotide sequence reads TGTGCCAGCGGCGACCAGGGGCTAGCCAAAAACATTCAGTACTTC. It codes for CASGDQGLAKNIQYF.